The 13 T cell receptor beta chains listed next were all sequenced from one sample in a study of blood T cell repertoires in COVID-19. Method: immunoSEQ multiplex PCR; TCRdb's copy keeps in-frame clones and lacks some. The top ten clones hold 3% to 3.5% of a sample with over 130,000 clones, just under 85% of them seen once. Sequenced: PBMCs or T cells enriched from blood (not recorded which). The receptors were sampled from a woman in her forties or fifties with acute COVID-19.

The rearrangement joins TRBV10-1 to TRBJ2-2; D might be TRBD2 (6 bases). Trimming cost V 2 bases and J 5 bases, with 12 bases left between them. This CDR3 region has 15 residues. Germline V gene data show CDR1 as WNHNN and CDR2 as SYGVQD (reference sequence). CDR3 DNA sequence: TGCGCCAGCAGTGAGACGGGAGTTGTTACCGGGGAGCTGTTTTTT. It translates to CASSETGVVTGELFF.

The chain links TRBV11-2 to TRBJ2-5; D uncertain. The germline V gene encodes CDR1 SGHAT and CDR2 FQNNGV. V lost 7 bases to trimming and J lost 4 bases, with 13 bases between them. This CDR3 comprises 13 residues. The CDR3 spells CASTPRFGETQYF. The CDR3 nucleotides are TGTGCCAGCACCCCGCGCTTCGGAGAGACCCAGTACTTC.

The chain uses TRBV7-8 and TRBJ2-2; D is undetermined. Germline loops: CDR1 SGHVS, CDR2 FQNEAQ. The CDR3 length is 15 residues. Trimming shortened V by 7 bases and J by 0 bases, and 12 bases separated the two germline ends. CDR3 region: CASTPNRANTGELFF. The CDR3 nucleotides are TGTGCCAGCACCCCGAATCGGGCGAACACCGGGGAGCTGTTTTTT.

The V call is TRBV13, the J call TRBJ1-6, with TRBD1 identical over 9 bases. The ends lost 5 bases at V and 10 bases at J; junction bases unmatched: 12. Germline V gene lookup returns CDR1 PRHDT and CDR2 FYEKMQ (reference sequence). The CDR3 covers 16 residues. CDR3 residues: CASSPRQGGKGSPLHF. The CDR3 DNA is TGTGCCAGCAGCCCCCGACAGGGGGGGAAGGGATCACCCCTCCACTTT.

The V call is TRBV5-6, the J call TRBJ2-7, with 9 bases aligning to TRBD1. The V gene end was trimmed by 4 bases and the J gene end by 0 bases; junction bases not matched to a gene: 5. Germline CDR1 and CDR2: SGHDT and YYEEEE. This CDR3 comprises 15 residues. The CDR3 coding sequence is TGTGCCAGCAGCCTAGGACAGGGGAGCTCCTACGAGCAGTACTTC. This codes for CASSLGQGSSYEQYF.

CDR3 in DNA: TGTGCCAGTAGTATACAGGAACGCCAGCCCCAGCATTTT. This sequence encodes CASSIQERQPQHF. The V gene is TRBV19, the J gene TRBJ1-5; unclear D gene. V gave up 2 bases and J gave up 7 bases, with 9 bases separating them. CDR3 length: 13 residues. Looked up from germline, CDR1 is LNHDA and CDR2 is SQIVND (reference sequence).

The gene calls are TRBV6-5 and TRBJ2-7, with D uncertain. V lost 0 bases to trimming and J lost 3 bases, with 9 bases between them. Germline V CDR1 and CDR2: MNHEY, SVGAGI. The CDR3 runs to 14 residues. This chain's CDR3 is CASSYSSVYYEQYF. CDR3 sequence (DNA): TGTGCCAGCAGTTACTCTTCGGTTTACTACGAGCAGTACTTC.

The chain couples TRBV24-1 to TRBJ2-5, with D possibly TRBD1 on 5 matching bases. The CDR3 is 15 amino acids. In germline, CDR1 is KGHDR, CDR2 SFDVKD. V was cut by 12 bases and J by 4 bases, with 23 bases left in between. CDR3 sequence (DNA): TGTGCCTACAACAAGGACACACGAAGGACAGAGACCCAGTACTTC. It encodes CAYNKDTRRTETQYF.

The V and J genes are TRBV19 and TRBJ1-5; 8 bases align to TRBD1. Looked up from germline, CDR1 is LNHDA and CDR2 is SQIVND (reference sequence). CDR3 length equals 15 residues. V dropped 4 bases and J dropped 1; count of bases not matched to a gene: 3. CDR3 sequence reads: CASSTGTGSNQPQHF. The CDR3 DNA sequence: TGTGCCAGTAGTACCGGGACAGGAAGCAATCAGCCCCAGCATTTT.

J is TRBJ2-1 and V is TRBV7-2; 10 bases agree with TRBD2. The germline V gene has CDR1 SGHTA and CDR2 FQGNSA. This CDR3 is built from 17 residues. V lost 4 bases to trimming and J lost 8 bases; unmatched junction nucleotides: 14. As DNA, the CDR3 is TGTGCCAGCAGCTCACGGACTAGCGGAGTCCCGGGGGATGAGCAGTTCTTC. Encoded protein: CASSSRTSGVPGDEQFF.

The gene calls are TRBV3-1 (or the pseudogene TRBV3-2) and TRBJ1-5; 7 positions agree with TRBD1. In germline, CDR1 is LGHDT, CDR2 YNNKEL (reference sequence). The CDR3 totals 17 residues. The V and J ends lost 3 bases and 2 bases, in that order; junction bases with no gene match: 10. CDR3 region: CASSHGTGERGNQPQHF. In DNA, the CDR3 is TGTGCCAGCAGCCACGGCACAGGGGAGCGAGGCAATCAGCCCCAGCATTTT.

This clone turned up a few times. The rearrangement joins TRBV6-1 to TRBJ2-3; perhaps TRBD1 as D (6 bases). This CDR3 spans 16 amino acids. V shed 2 bases and J shed 0 bases, with 12 bases lying between them. Germline V lookup: CDR1 MNHNS, CDR2 SASEGT. CDR3 protein: CASSESLGTSTDTQYF. The CDR3, as DNA: TGTGCCAGCAGTGAATCGCTAGGGACAAGCACAGATACGCAGTATTTT.

The chain uses TRBV23-1 and TRBJ2-7, with 7 bases aligning to TRBD2. TRBV23-1 is placed among ORFs of uncertain function. This CDR3 region has 19 residues. V dropped 0 bases and J dropped 3; count of bases not matched to a gene: 17. The CDR3 is CASSQSNHTPLTSSYEQYF. CDR3 bases: TGCGCCAGCAGTCAATCAAACCACACCCCACTGACTAGCAGCTACGAGCAGTACTTC.